This T cell receptor (beta chain) was sequenced for a study of shared clonotypes between healthy human individuals. Study findings and constraints: Clonotype sharing among donors likely depends on sequencing depth.

With respect to this clone: Its antigen is not known.

Naive CD8 isolation took CD45RO-negative cells positively selected for CCR7 and excluded terminally differentiated effector memory CD45RA+ cells. Healthy and HIV-negative, the adult donors had no recent acute infections or vaccinations. Germline V lookup: CDR1 LNHDA, CDR2 SQIVND (reference sequence). V lost 7 bases and J lost 5, with 18 bases in between. The CDR3 is made up of 14 amino acids. Original methodology: Junction-only sequences produced by ImmunoSEQ had no quality scores, so filtering differed. Clones were sequenced by immunoSEQ multiplex PCR, and TCRdb holds only the in-frame ones, with some missing. That table supplies the V and J calls and clone size; D and trimming were determined from the DNA. The sample has more than 2 million clones, about 95% seen once.

The chain employs TRBV19 and TRBJ2-7; tentatively, D is TRBD2 (6 bases). This receptor was identified in a man younger than 35 in good health. Sequenced material: naive CD8+ T cells sorted from blood. The DNA of the CDR3 is TGTGCCAGTACCCAATTCGCGGAGGGCAACGAGCAGTACTTC. Encoded protein: CASTQFAEGNEQYF.